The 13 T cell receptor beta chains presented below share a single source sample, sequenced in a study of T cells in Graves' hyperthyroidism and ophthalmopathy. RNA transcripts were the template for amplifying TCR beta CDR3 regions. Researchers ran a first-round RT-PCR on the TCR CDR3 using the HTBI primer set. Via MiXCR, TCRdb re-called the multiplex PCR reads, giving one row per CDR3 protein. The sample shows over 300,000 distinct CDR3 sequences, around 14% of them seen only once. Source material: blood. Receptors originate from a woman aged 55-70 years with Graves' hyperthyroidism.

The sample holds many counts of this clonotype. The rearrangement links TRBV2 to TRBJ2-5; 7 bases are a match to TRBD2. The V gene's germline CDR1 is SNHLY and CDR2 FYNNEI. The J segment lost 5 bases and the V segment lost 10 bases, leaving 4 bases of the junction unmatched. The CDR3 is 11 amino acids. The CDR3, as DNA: TGTGCCACCCGGGGGGAGGAGACCCAGTACTTC. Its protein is CATRGEETQYF.

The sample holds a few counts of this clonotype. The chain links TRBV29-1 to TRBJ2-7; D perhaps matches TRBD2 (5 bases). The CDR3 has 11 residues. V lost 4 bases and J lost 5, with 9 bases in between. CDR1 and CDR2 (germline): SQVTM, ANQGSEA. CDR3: CSVVRGNEQYF. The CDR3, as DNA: TGCAGCGTTGTACGAGGGAACGAGCAGTACTTC.

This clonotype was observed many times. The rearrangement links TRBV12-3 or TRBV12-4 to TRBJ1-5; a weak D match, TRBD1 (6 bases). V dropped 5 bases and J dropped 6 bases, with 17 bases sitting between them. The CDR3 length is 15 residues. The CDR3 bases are TGTGCCAGCAGTGCCAGGAACAGGGATAGTCAGCCCCAGCATTTT. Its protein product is CASSARNRDSQPQHF.

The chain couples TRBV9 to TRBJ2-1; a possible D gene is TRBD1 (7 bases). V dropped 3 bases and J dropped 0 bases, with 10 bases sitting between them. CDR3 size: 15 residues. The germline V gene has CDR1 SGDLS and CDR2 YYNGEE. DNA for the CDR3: TGTGCCAGCAGCGGGCGGGACAGCTCCTACAATGAGCAGTTCTTC. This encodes CASSGRDSSYNEQFF. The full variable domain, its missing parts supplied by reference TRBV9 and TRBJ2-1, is DSGVTQTPKHLITATGQRVTLRCSPRSGDLSVYWYQQSLDQGLQFLIQYYNGEERAKGNILERFSAQQFPDLHSELNLSSLELGDSALYFCASSGRDSSYNEQFFGPGTRLTVL.

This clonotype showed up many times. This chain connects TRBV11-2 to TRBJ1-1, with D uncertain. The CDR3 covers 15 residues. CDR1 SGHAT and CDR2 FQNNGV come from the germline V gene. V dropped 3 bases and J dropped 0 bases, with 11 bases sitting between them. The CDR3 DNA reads TGTGCCAGCAGCTTTTCTGGCGGAATGAACACTGAAGCTTTCTTT. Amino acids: CASSFSGGMNTEAFF.

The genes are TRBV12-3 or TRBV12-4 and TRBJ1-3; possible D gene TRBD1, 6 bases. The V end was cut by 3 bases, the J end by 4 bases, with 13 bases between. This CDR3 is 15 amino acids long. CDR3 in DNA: TGTGCCAGCAGTTTCCGGGGGGCGCAGGGAAACACCATATATTTT. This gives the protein CASSFRGAQGNTIYF.

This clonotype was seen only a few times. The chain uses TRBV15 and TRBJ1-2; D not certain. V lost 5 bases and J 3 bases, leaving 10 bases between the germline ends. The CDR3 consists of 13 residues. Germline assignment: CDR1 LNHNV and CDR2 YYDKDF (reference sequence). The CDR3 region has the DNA TGTGCCACCAGCCCCCGGGGTTACTATGGCTACACCTTC. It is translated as CATSPRGYYGYTF.

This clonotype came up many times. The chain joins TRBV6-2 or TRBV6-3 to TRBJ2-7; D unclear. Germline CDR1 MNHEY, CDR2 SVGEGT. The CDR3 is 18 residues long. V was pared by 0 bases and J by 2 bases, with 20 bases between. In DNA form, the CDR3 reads TGTGCCAGCAGTTACTCGGACGAGCCCCCGTCTAATCCCTACGAGCAGTACTTC. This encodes CASSYSDEPPSNPYEQYF.

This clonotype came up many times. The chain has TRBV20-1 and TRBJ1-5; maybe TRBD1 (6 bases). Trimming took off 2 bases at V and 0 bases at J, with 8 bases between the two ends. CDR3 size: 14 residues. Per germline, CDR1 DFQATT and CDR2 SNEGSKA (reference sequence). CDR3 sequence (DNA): TGCAGTGCTAGAAGGGGGGATAGCAATCAGCCCCAGCATTTT. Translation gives CSARRGDSNQPQHF.

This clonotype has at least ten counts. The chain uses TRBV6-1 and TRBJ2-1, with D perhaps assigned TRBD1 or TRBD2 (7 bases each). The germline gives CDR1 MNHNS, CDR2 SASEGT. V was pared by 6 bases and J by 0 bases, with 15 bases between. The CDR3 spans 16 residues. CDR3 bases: TGTGCCAGCAGCGCCGGGGAGGGGGCCTCCTACAATGAGCAGTTCTTC. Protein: CASSAGEGASYNEQFF.

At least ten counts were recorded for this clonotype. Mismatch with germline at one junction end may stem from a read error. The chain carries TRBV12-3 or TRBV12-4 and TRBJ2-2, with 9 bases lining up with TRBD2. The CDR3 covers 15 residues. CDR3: CASSLAGVTTGELFF. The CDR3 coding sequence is TGTGCCAGCAGCTTAGCGGGAGTGACGACCGGGGAGCTGTTTTTT.

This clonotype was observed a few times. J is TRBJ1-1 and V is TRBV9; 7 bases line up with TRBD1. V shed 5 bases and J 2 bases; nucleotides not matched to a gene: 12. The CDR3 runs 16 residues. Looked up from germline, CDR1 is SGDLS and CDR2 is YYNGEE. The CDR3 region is CASSPSLQGSNTEAFF. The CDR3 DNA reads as TGTGCCAGCAGTCCATCTTTACAGGGGAGCAACACTGAAGCTTTCTTT.

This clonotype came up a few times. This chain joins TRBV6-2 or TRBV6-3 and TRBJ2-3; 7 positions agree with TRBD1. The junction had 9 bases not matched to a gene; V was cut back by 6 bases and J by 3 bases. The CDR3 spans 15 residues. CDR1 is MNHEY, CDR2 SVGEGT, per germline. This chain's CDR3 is CASSPDRSRTDTQYF. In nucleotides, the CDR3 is TGTGCCAGCAGCCCGGACAGGTCCAGGACAGATACGCAGTATTTT.